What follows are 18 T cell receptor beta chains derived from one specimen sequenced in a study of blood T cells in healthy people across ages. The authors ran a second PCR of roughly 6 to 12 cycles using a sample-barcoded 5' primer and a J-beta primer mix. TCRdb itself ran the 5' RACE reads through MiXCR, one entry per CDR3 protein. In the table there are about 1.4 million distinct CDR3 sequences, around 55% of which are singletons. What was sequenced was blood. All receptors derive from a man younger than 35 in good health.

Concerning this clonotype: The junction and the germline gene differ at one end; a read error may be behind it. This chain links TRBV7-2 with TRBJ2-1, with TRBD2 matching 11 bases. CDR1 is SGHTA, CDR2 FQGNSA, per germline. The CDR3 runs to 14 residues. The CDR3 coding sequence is TGTGCCAGCAGCGTAGCGGGAGGGCTCAATGAGCAGTTCTTC. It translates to CASSVAGGLNEQFF.

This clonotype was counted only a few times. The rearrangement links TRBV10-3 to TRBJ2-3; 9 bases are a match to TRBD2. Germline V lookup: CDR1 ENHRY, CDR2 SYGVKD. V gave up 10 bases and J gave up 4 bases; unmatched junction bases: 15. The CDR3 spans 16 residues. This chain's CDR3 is CATRKAAGGEADTQYF. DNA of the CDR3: TGTGCCACCAGGAAGGCGGCGGGAGGGGAGGCAGATACGCAGTATTTT.

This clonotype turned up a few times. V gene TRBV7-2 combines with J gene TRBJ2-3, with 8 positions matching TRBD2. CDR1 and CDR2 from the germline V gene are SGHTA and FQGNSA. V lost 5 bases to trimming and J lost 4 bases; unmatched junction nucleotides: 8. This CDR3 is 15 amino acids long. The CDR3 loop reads CASSPPGGWADTQYF. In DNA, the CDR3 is TGTGCCAGCAGCCCCCCGGGGGGGTGGGCAGATACGCAGTATTTT.

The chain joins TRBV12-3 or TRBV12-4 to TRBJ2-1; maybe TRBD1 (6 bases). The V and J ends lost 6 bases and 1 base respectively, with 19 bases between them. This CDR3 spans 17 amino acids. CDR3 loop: CASRKTGRGTSYNEQFF. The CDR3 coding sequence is TGTGCCAGCAGGAAGACAGGCCGGGGAACTTCCTACAATGAGCAGTTCTTC.

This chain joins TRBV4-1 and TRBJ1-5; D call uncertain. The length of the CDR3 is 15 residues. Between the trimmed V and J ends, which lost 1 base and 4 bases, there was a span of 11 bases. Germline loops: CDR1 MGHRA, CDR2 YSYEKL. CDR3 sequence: CASSQVPVDNQPQHF. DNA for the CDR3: TGCGCCAGCAGCCAAGTTCCAGTTGATAATCAGCCCCAGCATTTT.

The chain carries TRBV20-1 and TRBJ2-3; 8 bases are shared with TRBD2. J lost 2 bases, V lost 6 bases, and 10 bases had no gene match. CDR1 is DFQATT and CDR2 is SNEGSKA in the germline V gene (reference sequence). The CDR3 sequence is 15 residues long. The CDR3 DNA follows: TGCAGTGCCCTTAGCGGGGCTAGCGTCACAGATACGCAGTATTTT. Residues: CSALSGASVTDTQYF.

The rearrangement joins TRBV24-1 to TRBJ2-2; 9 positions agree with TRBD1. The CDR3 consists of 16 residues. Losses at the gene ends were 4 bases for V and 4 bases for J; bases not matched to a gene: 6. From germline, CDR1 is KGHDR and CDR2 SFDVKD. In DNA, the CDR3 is TGTGCCACCAGTGACCAGGACAGGGGCGCCACCGGGGAGCTGTTTTTT. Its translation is CATSDQDRGATGELFF.

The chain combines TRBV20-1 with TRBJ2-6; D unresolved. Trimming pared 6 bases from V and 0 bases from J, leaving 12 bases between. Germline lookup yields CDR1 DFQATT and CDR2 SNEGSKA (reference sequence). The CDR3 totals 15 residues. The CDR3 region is CSARRYGSGANVLTF. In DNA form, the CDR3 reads TGCAGTGCCCGAAGGTACGGCTCTGGGGCCAACGTCCTGACTTTC.

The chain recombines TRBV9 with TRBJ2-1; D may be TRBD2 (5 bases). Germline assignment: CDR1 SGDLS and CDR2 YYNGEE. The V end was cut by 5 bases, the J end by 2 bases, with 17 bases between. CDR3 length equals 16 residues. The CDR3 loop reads CASSSGPGITYNEQFF. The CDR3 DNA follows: TGTGCCAGCAGTTCCGGGCCGGGGATCACCTACAATGAGCAGTTCTTC.

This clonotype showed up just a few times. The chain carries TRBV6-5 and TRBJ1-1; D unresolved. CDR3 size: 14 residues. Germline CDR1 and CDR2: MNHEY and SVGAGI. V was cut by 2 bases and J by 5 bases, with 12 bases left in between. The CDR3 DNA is TGTGCCAGCAGTTACGAGGGTGTGAGAACTGAAGCTTTCTTT. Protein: CASSYEGVRTEAFF.

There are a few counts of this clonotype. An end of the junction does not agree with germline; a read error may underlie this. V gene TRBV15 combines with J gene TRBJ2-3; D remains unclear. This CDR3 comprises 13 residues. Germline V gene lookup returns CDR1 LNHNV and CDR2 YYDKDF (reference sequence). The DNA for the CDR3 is TGTGCCACCAGTAGAGATCTTTCAGATACGCAGTATTTT. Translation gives CATSRDLSDTQYF. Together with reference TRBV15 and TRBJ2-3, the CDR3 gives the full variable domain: DAMVIQNPRYQVTQFGKPVTLSCSQTLNHNVMYWYQQKSSQAPKLLFHYYDKDFNNEADTPDNFQSRRPNTSFCFLDIRSPGLGDTAMYLCATSRDLSDTQYFGPGTRLTVL.

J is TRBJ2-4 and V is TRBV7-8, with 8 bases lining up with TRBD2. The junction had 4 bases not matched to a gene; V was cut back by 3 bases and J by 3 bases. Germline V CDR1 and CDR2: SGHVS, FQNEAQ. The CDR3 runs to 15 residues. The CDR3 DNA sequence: TGTGCCAGCAGCTTTAGCGGGGCGGGCAAAAACATTCAGTACTTC. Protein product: CASSFSGAGKNIQYF.

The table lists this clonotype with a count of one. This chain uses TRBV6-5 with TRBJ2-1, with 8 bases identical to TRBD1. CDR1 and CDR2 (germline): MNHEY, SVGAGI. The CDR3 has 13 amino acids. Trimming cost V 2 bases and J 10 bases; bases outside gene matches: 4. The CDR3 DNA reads TGTGCCAGCAGTTACCCAGGGGGCTGGGAGCAGTTCTTC. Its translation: CASSYPGGWEQFF.

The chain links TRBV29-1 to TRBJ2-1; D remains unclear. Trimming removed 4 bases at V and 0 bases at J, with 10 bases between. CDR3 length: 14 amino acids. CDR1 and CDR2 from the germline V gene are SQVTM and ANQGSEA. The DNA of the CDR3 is TGCAGCGTTGGACCATACAGCTCCTACAATGAGCAGTTCTTC. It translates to CSVGPYSSYNEQFF.

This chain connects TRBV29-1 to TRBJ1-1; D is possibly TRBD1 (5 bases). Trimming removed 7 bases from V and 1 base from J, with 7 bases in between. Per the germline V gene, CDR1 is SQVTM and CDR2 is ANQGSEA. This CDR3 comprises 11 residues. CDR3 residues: CSADRNTEAFF. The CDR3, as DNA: TGCAGCGCTGACAGGAACACTGAAGCTTTCTTT.

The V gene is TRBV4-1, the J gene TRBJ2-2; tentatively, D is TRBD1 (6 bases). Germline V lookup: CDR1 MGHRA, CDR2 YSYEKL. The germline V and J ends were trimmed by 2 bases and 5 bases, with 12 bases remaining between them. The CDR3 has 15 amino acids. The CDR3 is CASSQQKQGTGELFF. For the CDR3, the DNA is TGCGCCAGCAGCCAACAAAAACAGGGTACCGGGGAGCTGTTTTTT.

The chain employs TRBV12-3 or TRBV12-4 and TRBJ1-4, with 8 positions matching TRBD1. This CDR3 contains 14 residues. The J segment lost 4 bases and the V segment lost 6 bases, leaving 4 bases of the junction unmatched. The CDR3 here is CASRSGGRNEKLFF. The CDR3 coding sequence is TGTGCCAGCAGGTCAGGGGGCCGTAATGAAAAACTGTTTTTT.

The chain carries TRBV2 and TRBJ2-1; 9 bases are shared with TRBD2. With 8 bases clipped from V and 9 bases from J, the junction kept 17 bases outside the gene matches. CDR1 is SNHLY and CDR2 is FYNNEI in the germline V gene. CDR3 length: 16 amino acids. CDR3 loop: CASSALIAGEVGEQFF. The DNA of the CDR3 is TGTGCCAGCTCGGCATTAATAGCGGGAGAGGTCGGTGAGCAGTTCTTC. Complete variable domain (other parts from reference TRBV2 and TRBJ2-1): EPEVTQTPSHQVTQMGQEVILRCVPISNHLYFYWYRQILGQKVEFLVSFYNNEISEKSEIFDDQFSVERPDGSNFTLKIRSTKLEDSAMYFCASSALIAGEVGEQFFGPGTRLTVL.